One sample yielded the 12 T cell receptor beta chains listed below, sequenced in a study of T cell responses to AZD1222 COVID-19 vaccine. Repertoires were generated with immunoSEQ multiplex PCR, while TCRdb's copy carries only in-frame clones and drops some. The data contain 88,000 or so clones, roughly nine tenths of them singletons. The sample was peripheral blood, taken on day 0 of AZD1222 vaccination. The receptors were gathered from an adult in good health.

Only a few counts were recorded for this clone. The V gene is TRBV27, the J gene TRBJ2-2, with 9 bases fitting TRBD2. The CDR3 length is 17 residues. Germline V gene lookup returns CDR1 MNHEY and CDR2 SMNVEV (reference sequence). Trimming at V came to 2 bases and at J to 5 bases, leaving 9 bases not matched to a gene. The DNA of the CDR3 is TGTGCCAGCAGTTTACCCACGGGACTAGCATCGACCGGGGAGCTGTTTTTT. The encoded protein is CASSLPTGLASTGELFF.

The chain combines TRBV2 with TRBJ1-5; D not certain. There are 12 residues in the CDR3. The V gene's germline CDR1 is SNHLY and CDR2 FYNNEI. V was shortened by 1 base and J by 9 bases, with 7 bases between the two germline ends. This CDR3 reads CASSEGRWPQHF. The CDR3 DNA sequence: TGTGCCAGCAGTGAAGGTCGTTGGCCCCAGCATTTT.

The chain is built from TRBV19 and TRBJ2-3; 10 nucleotides line up with TRBD1. The CDR3 is made up of 14 amino acids. V was clipped by 3 bases and J by 6 bases; unmatched bases: 3. The germline CDR1 and CDR2 sequences are LNHDA and SQIVND (reference sequence). The CDR3 DNA is TGTGCCAGTAGTATCGGGGGACAGGGGGATACGCAGTATTTT. It translates to CASSIGGQGDTQYF.

The chain has TRBV11-2 and TRBJ1-3; D unresolved. This CDR3 spans 13 amino acids. Germline values: CDR1 SGHAT, CDR2 FQNNGV. V lost 1 base and J 5 bases, leaving 6 bases between the germline ends. The DNA for the CDR3 is TGTGCCAGCAGCTTAGCTTTGAGAAACACCATATATTTT. This sequence encodes CASSLALRNTIYF.

The chain recombines TRBV19 with TRBJ1-2; D is possibly TRBD1 (5 bases). With 8 bases removed from V and 7 bases from J, the gap between germline ends came to 20 bases. The CDR3 length is 14 residues. Germline V gene lookup returns CDR1 LNHDA and CDR2 SQIVND (reference sequence). DNA of the CDR3: TGTGCCAGTCGCCGACAAGGGGCAAAGGGTGGCTACACCTTC. Translation: CASRRQGAKGGYTF.

The chain combines TRBV10-2 with TRBJ2-5, with TRBD2 matching 10 bases. This CDR3 is built from 17 residues. Germline V gene data show CDR1 as WSHSY and CDR2 as SAAADI. V shed 2 bases and J 2 bases; nucleotides not matched to a gene: 8. Here the CDR3 reads CASSERMSGGDQETQYF. The CDR3 coding sequence is TGCGCCAGCAGTGAGAGAATGAGCGGGGGGGATCAAGAGACCCAGTACTTC.

A few counts support this clone. The rearrangement joins TRBV29-1 to TRBJ2-7; TRBD1 agrees at 8 bases. The CDR3 is made up of 17 amino acids. CDR1 and CDR2 from the germline V gene are SQVTM and ANQGSEA. The V and J ends lost 3 bases and 9 bases, in that order; junction bases with no gene match: 22. The CDR3 DNA follows: TGCAGCGTTGAGGTAGTCTGGCCTGGGACAGGCGACCTAGGGCAGTACTTC. Protein: CSVEVVWPGTGDLGQYF.

The V and J genes are TRBV4-2 and TRBJ2-7; TRBD1 matches 10 bases. The CDR3 length is 16 residues. In germline, CDR1 is LGHNA, CDR2 YNFKEQ. The junction had 4 bases not matched to a gene; V was cut back by 0 bases and J by 2 bases. In DNA, the CDR3 is TGTGCCAGCAGCCAAGAAGGCGGACAGGGGGCCTACGAGCAGTACTTC. Protein product: CASSQEGGQGAYEQYF.

The V and J genes are TRBV19 and TRBJ1-1; D is unclear. The length of the CDR3 is 13 residues. Per germline, CDR1 LNHDA and CDR2 SQIVND (reference sequence). With 3 bases removed from V and 5 bases from J, the gap between germline ends came to 10 bases. The CDR3: CASSMLPVTEAFF. The DNA for the CDR3 is TGTGCCAGTAGTATGTTACCCGTGACTGAAGCTTTCTTT.

V is TRBV11-2 and J is TRBJ1-1; D ambiguous. The length of the CDR3 is 12 residues. Germline CDR1 and CDR2: SGHAT and FQNNGV. V was clipped by 0 bases and J by 5 bases, with 4 bases between them. The CDR3 DNA reads as TGTGCCAGCAGCTTAGAACAGACTGAAGCTTTCTTT. This codes for CASSLEQTEAFF.

The chain has TRBV12-3 or TRBV12-4 and TRBJ2-1; D call uncertain. CDR3 length: 12 amino acids. V lost 3 bases and J lost 16, with 16 bases in between. CDR3 region: CASSFDGWWKFF. Written as DNA, the CDR3 is TGTGCCAGCAGTTTTGACGGCTGGTGGAAATTCTTC.

The chain combines TRBV7-9 with TRBJ2-1, with 8 bases aligning to TRBD2. Trimming cost V 1 base and J 7 bases; bases outside gene matches: 9. The CDR3 has 16 amino acids. Germline lookup yields CDR1 SEHNR and CDR2 FQNEAQ (reference sequence). CDR3 residues: CASSLGPSGSRNEQFF. The CDR3 bases are TGTGCCAGCAGCTTAGGCCCCAGCGGGAGTAGGAATGAGCAGTTCTTC.